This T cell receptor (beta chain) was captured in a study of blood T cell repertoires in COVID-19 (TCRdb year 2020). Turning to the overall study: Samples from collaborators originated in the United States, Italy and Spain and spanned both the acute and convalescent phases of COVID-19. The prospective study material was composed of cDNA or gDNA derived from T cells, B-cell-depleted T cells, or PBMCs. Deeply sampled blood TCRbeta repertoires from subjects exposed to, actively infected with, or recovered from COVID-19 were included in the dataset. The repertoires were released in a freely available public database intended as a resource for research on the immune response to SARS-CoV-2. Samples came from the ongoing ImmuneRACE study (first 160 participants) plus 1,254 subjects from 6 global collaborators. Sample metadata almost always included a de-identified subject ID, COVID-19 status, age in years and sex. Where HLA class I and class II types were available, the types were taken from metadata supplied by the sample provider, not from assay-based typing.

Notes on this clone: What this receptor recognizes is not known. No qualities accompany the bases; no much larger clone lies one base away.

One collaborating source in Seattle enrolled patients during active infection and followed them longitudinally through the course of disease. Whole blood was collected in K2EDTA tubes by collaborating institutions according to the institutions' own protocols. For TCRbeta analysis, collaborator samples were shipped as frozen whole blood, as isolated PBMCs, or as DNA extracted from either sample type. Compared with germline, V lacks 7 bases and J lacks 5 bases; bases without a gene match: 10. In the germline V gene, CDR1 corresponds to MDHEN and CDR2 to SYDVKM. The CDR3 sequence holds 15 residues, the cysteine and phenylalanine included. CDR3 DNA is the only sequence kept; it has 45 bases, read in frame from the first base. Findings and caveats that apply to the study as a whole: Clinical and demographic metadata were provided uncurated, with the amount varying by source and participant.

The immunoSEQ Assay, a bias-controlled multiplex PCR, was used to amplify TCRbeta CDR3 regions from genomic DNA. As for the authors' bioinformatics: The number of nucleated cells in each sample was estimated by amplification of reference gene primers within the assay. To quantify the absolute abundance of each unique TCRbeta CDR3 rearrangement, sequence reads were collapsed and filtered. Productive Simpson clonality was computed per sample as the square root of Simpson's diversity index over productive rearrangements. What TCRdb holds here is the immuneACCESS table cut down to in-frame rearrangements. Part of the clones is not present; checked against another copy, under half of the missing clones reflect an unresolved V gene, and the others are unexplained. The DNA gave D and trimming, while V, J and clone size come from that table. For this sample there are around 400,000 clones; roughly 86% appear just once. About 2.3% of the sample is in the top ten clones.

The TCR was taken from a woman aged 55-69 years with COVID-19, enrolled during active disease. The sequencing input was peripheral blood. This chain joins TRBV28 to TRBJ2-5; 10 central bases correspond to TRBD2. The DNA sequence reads TGTGCCAGCACTAGCGGGGGCCGGGTTGGGGAGACCCAGTACTTC. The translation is CASTSGGRVGETQYF. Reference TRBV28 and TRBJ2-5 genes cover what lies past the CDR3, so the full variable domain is DVKVTQSSRYLVKRTGEKVFLECVQDMDHENMFWYRQDPGLGLRLIYFSYDVKMKEKGDIPEGYSVSREKKERFSLILESASTNQTSMYLCASTSGGRVGETQYFGPGTRLLVL.